This entry features one T cell receptor beta chain sequence. Method: immunoSEQ multiplex PCR; TCRdb's copy keeps in-frame clones and lacks some. Of hundreds of thousands of clones listed, 70% to 90% are singletons. This CDR3 is 14 amino acids long. In germline, CDR1 is SEHNR, CDR2 FQNEAQ (reference sequence). After removal of 2 bases from V and 7 bases from J, the junction contained 5 bases not matched to a gene. One Seattle source followed patients from active infection through their disease course. This sample was taken from a study of blood T cell repertoires in COVID-19. The rearrangement links TRBV7-9 to TRBJ1-1, with 9 nucleotides matching TRBD1. The specimen sequenced was peripheral blood. The clonotype comes from a woman aged 50 to 60 with COVID-19, enrolled during active disease. CDR3 DNA sequence: TGTGCCAGCAGCTTAAGGGACAGGGTGAGTGAAGCTTTCTTT. Translated: CASSLRDRVSEAFF.